This TCR beta chain was sequenced in a study of cytomegalovirus exposure and HLA in healthy donors. Overall study: A prior analysis found roughly 110 million unique TCR beta sequences from 150 million to 200 million T cells. Whole-study findings and limits: The study had only CMV serostatus as immune exposure information. Based on reports, TCR beta sequences accurately predicted HLA-A and HLA-B alleles for most subjects. Reports indicated that the classifier achieved high specificity and sensitivity in diagnosing cytomegalovirus status.

The trim removed 4 bases at V and 5 bases at J, leaving 9 bases unmatched. The CDR3 is made up of 15 amino acids. Germline V gene data show CDR1 as MNHNS and CDR2 as SASEGT. 13 Jbeta primers and 60 Vbeta primers were used for the PCR. Sequencing was performed with immunoSEQ multiplex PCR; in TCRdb, only in-frame clones are kept and a portion is missing. The top ten clones hold 3.1% of a sample with about 190,000 clones, roughly four fifths of them seen once. Comments on this clone: Its antigen is unknown.

Sample: PBMCs. This clonotype was sampled from a woman in her thirties in good health and CMV-seropositive. This chain links TRBV6-1 with TRBJ2-5, with 8 bases that match TRBD1. The chain's CDR3 is CASSGLQGARETQYF. CDR3 sequence (DNA): TGTGCCAGCAGTGGCCTCCAGGGGGCGAGGGAGACCCAGTACTTC.